These 17 T cell receptor beta chains were all obtained from the same sample, sequenced in a study of T cell changes during pregnancy in multiple sclerosis. Produced via immunoSEQ multiplex PCR; TCRdb's table is partial and in-frame only. Of 66,000 or so clones in the sample, 90% are singletons; the top ten hold roughly 0.82%. Here the sequenced sample was peripheral blood, taken in the first trimester of pregnancy. These receptors were collected from a female donor in good health, enrolled as a control in a pregnancy study.

V and J are TRBV7-2 and TRBJ1-5, with D uncertain. Per germline, CDR1 SGHTA and CDR2 FQGNSA. The germline V and J ends were trimmed by 1 base and 0 bases, with 10 bases remaining between them. This CDR3 contains 16 residues. The DNA for the CDR3 is TGTGCCAGCAGCTTAGGGTCCCAGAATAGCAATCAGCCCCAGCATTTT. This sequence encodes CASSLGSQNSNQPQHF.

This chain connects TRBV6-5 to TRBJ2-1; 7 bases fit TRBD1. CDR3 length equals 15 residues. Losses at the gene ends were 6 bases for V and 0 bases for J; bases not matched to a gene: 5. Germline lookup yields CDR1 MNHEY and CDR2 SVGAGI. The CDR3 protein is CASSQQGSSYNEQFF. CDR3 nucleotides: TGTGCCAGCAGCCAACAGGGGAGCTCCTACAATGAGCAGTTCTTC.

This clone was counted only a few times. The chain links TRBV11-3 to TRBJ1-1, with TRBD1 as a possible D gene (5 bases). With 2 bases removed from V and 6 bases from J, the gap between germline ends came to 13 bases. The CDR3 is 14 amino acids. From germline, CDR1 is SGHNT and CDR2 YENEEA. The CDR3 DNA follows: TGTGCCAGCAGCTTACTCTCGGGGGTACCTGAAGCTTTCTTT. Translating it yields CASSLLSGVPEAFF. The full variable domain, with the rest looked up from reference TRBV11-3 and TRBJ1-1, is EAGVVQSPRYKIIEKKQPVAFWCNPISGHNTLYWYLQNLGQGPELLIRYENEEAVDDSQLPKDRFSAERLKGVDSTLKIQPAELGDSAVYLCASSLLSGVPEAFFGQGTRLTVV.

The chain employs TRBV30 and TRBJ2-3, with 7 bases identical to TRBD2. Germline CDR1 reads GTSNPN; CDR2 reads SVGIG (reference sequence). CDR3 length equals 15 residues. J lost 6 bases, V lost 3 bases, and 12 bases had no gene match. The CDR3 sequence is CAWSQSGGGLDTQYF. The DNA for the CDR3 is TGTGCCTGGAGCCAATCTGGGGGGGGTTTGGATACGCAGTATTTT.

V gene TRBV6-1 combines with J gene TRBJ2-1; TRBD1 matches at 8 bases. Losses at the gene ends were 2 bases for V and 4 bases for J; bases not matched to a gene: 10. The CDR3 sequence is 17 residues long. The V gene's germline CDR1 is MNHNS and CDR2 SASEGT. CDR3 sequence: CASSEPADRGVYNEQFF. The CDR3 bases are TGTGCCAGCAGTGAACCCGCAGACAGGGGCGTTTACAATGAGCAGTTCTTC.

The rearrangement links TRBV7-2 to TRBJ1-1, with TRBD1 matching over 7 bases. The CDR3 extends over 14 amino acids. Germline lookup yields CDR1 SGHTA and CDR2 FQGNSA. J lost 7 bases, V lost 5 bases, and 10 bases had no gene match. Here the CDR3 DNA reads TGTGCCAGCAGCCCCGAGGGGGGACAGCGTGAAGCTTTCTTT. This gives the protein CASSPEGGQREAFF.

The chain carries TRBV2 and TRBJ2-7; D perhaps matches TRBD1 (6 bases). Germline V gene sequence: CDR1 SNHLY, CDR2 FYNNEI. V was cut by 9 bases and J by 2 bases, with 14 bases left in between. This CDR3 has 13 amino acids. The CDR3 reads CASRQENTYEQYF. The CDR3 DNA follows: TGTGCCAGTAGACAGGAGAATACCTACGAGCAGTACTTC.

This chain uses TRBV2 with TRBJ1-1; D gene ambiguous. With 6 bases removed from V and 4 bases from J, the gap between germline ends came to 12 bases. This CDR3 comprises 13 residues. CDR1 is SNHLY, CDR2 FYNNEI, per germline. CDR3 bases: TGTGCCAGCAGCGAGCCCCAGGTCACTGAAGCTTTCTTT. The encoded protein is CASSEPQVTEAFF.

The chain links TRBV28 to TRBJ1-4; D not certain. Trimming removed 5 bases at V and 5 bases at J, with 15 bases between. This CDR3 spans 15 amino acids. Germline V gene sequence: CDR1 MDHEN, CDR2 SYDVKM. The CDR3 bases are TGTGCCAGCAGTGCCCCAGCAGGCTTAAATGAAAAACTGTTTTTT. Its protein is CASSAPAGLNEKLFF.

This clone occurred a few times. The V gene is TRBV4-2, the J gene TRBJ1-5; 9 bases match TRBD1. The germline CDR1 and CDR2 sequences are LGHNA and YNFKEQ. The CDR3 runs to 15 residues. After removal of 0 bases from V and 4 bases from J, the junction contained 1 base not matched to a gene. In DNA form, the CDR3 reads TGTGCCAGCAGCCAAGAAGGGACAGGGAATCAGCCCCAGCATTTT. Amino acids: CASSQEGTGNQPQHF.

This clone appeared a single time. The chain carries TRBV4-3 and TRBJ1-2, with D uncertain. CDR3 length: 16 amino acids. The V end lost 0 bases, the J end lost 5 bases, and 16 bases lay between the germline ends. Germline loops: CDR1 LGHNA, CDR2 YSLEER. The CDR3 region is CASSQDRQYSLYGYTF. In DNA, the CDR3 is TGCGCCAGCAGCCAAGATCGTCAATACAGCTTATATGGCTACACCTTC.

The chain couples TRBV6-4 to TRBJ1-1; D remains unclear. Germline CDR1 and CDR2: MRHNA and SNTAGT. This CDR3 comprises 10 residues. V was pared by 10 bases and J by 9 bases, with 12 bases between. The CDR3 bases are TGTGCCATCCTGCACTTTAAAGCTTTCTTT. Encoded protein: CAILHFKAFF.

The gene calls are TRBV7-2 and TRBJ2-1; TRBD2 aligns across 12 bases. This CDR3 has 16 residues. The V segment lost 4 bases and the J segment 3 bases; nucleotides outside the gene matches: 4. The germline CDR1 and CDR2 sequences are SGHTA and FQGNSA. In DNA, the CDR3 is TGTGCCAGCAGCTCGCTAGCGGGGGGGGTCTACAATGAGCAGTTCTTC. As protein: CASSSLAGGVYNEQFF. Drawing the rest from reference TRBV7-2 and TRBJ2-1, the complete variable domain is GAGVSQSPSNKVTEKGKDVELRCDPISGHTALYWYRQSLGQGLEFLIYFQGNSAPDKSGLPSDRFSAERTGGSVSTLTIQRTQQEDSAVYLCASSSLAGGVYNEQFFGPGTRLTVL.

The chain is built from TRBV7-3 and TRBJ1-3, with a possible D match to TRBD1 (5 bases). V was cut by 5 bases and J by 4 bases, with 15 bases left in between. Looked up from germline, CDR1 is SGHTA and CDR2 is FQGTGA. This CDR3 is built from 15 residues. CDR3 residues: CASSQGPLQGNTIYF. CDR3 bases: TGTGCCAGCAGCCAGGGCCCCTTGCAAGGAAACACCATATATTTT.

V gene TRBV9 combines with J gene TRBJ2-1; 9 nucleotides agree with TRBD1. The CDR3 extends over 14 amino acids. The germline CDR1 and CDR2 sequences are SGDLS and YYNGEE. After removal of 0 bases from V and 8 bases from J, the junction contained 3 bases not matched to a gene. The CDR3 DNA reads TGTGCCAGCAGCGTAGGCGGGACAGGGTATGAGCAGTTCTTC. It encodes CASSVGGTGYEQFF.

The chain recombines TRBV29-1 with TRBJ2-7; TRBD1 aligns across 7 bases. The trim removed 7 bases at V and 0 bases at J, leaving 9 bases unmatched. In germline, CDR1 is SQVTM, CDR2 ANQGSEA. The length of the CDR3 is 14 residues. The CDR3 sequence is CSASPRDSSYEQYF. The DNA for the CDR3 is TGCAGCGCTTCCCCCCGGGACAGCTCCTACGAGCAGTACTTC.

The chain employs TRBV11-1 and TRBJ1-1, with a weak D call TRBD1 (5 bases). This CDR3 comprises 16 residues. Trimming removed 6 bases at V and 1 base at J, with 18 bases between. Per the germline V gene, CDR1 is SGHAT and CDR2 is FQDESV (reference sequence). The chain's CDR3 is CASSFGGTYKNTEAFF. The CDR3 nucleotides are TGTGCCAGCAGTTTCGGGGGGACCTATAAGAACACTGAAGCTTTCTTT.